Listed here is a single TCR beta chain. The antigen is undetermined. V gave up 6 bases and J gave up 0 bases, with 20 bases separating them. This CDR3 comprises 17 residues. Germline V gives CDR1 MNHEY, CDR2 SMNVEV (reference sequence). TCRdb keeps only in-frame clones here, not all; method: immunoSEQ multiplex PCR. The sample contains 20,000 to 25,000 clones, around 90% of which appear only once. This specimen belongs to a study of OX40 agonist ivuxolimab in advanced cancers. Points from the study as a whole: Expanded clones belonging to CD8+ T cells outnumbered, on average, those of CD4+.

The sample consisted of CD4+ or CD8+ T cells sorted from blood, taken in a trial of the OX40 agonist ivuxolimab. The chain couples TRBV27 to TRBJ1-1; weak D call: TRBD1 (5 bases). The receptor's source is an adult with an advanced solid tumor such as melanoma, head and neck, liver or kidney cancer. The CDR3 DNA is TGTGCCAGCAGCATGGAGGGACCACCTGGGATGAACACTGAAGCTTTCTTT. This translates into CASSMEGPPGMNTEAFF.